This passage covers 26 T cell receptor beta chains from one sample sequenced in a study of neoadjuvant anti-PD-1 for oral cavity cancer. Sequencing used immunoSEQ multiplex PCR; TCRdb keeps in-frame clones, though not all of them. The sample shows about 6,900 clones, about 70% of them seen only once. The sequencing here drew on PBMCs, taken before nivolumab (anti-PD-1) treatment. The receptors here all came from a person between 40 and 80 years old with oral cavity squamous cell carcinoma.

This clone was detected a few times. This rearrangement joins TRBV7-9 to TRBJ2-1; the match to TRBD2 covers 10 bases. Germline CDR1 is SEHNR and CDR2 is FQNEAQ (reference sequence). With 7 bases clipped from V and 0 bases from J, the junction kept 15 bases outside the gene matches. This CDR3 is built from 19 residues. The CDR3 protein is CASTVRGTSDQVSYNEQFF. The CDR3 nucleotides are TGTGCCAGCACCGTGCGGGGGACTAGCGACCAAGTCTCCTACAATGAGCAGTTCTTC.

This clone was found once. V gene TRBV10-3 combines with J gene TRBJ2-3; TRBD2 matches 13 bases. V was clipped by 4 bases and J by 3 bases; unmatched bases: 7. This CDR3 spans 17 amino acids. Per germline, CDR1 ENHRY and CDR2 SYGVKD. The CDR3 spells CAISGLAGGIVTDTQYF. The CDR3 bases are TGTGCCATCAGTGGACTAGCGGGGGGCATAGTAACAGATACGCAGTATTTT.

CDR3 nucleotides: TGTGCCAGCAGCCGGGACTTGGATAATTCACCCCTCCACTTT. This encodes CASSRDLDNSPLHF. The chain uses TRBV6-5 and TRBJ1-6, with a tentative D call TRBD1 (5 bases). The V end lost 6 bases, the J end lost 5 bases, and 11 bases lay between the germline ends. This CDR3 contains 14 residues. Germline V gene data show CDR1 as MNHEY and CDR2 as SVGAGI.

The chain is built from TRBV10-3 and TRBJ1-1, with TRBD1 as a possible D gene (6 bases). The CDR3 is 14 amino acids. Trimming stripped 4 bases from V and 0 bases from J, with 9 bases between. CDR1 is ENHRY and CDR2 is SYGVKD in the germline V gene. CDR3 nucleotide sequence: TGTGCCATCAGTGTGGGGGGGCTGAACACTGAAGCTTTCTTT. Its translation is CAISVGGLNTEAFF.

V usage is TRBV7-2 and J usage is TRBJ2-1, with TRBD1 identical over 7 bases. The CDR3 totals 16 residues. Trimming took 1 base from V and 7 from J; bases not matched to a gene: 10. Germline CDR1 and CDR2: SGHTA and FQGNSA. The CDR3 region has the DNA TGTGCCAGCAGCTTAGTAGGAGAGGGGGCGAGGAATGAGCAGTTCTTC. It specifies CASSLVGEGARNEQFF.

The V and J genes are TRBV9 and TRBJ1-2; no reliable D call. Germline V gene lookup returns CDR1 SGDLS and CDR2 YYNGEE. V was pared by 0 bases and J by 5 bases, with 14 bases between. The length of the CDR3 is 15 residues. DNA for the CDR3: TGTGCCAGCAGCGTAGAAGCCGGGGATTCGTATGGCTACACCTTC. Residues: CASSVEAGDSYGYTF.

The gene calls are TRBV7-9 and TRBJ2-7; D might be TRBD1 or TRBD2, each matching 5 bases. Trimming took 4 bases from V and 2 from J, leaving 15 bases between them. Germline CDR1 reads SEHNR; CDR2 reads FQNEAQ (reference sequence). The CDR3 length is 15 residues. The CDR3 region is CASSWDPLSPYEQYF. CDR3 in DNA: TGTGCCAGCAGCTGGGACCCCCTTTCCCCCTACGAGCAGTACTTC. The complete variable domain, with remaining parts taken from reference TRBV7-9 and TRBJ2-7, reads DTGVSQNPRHKITKRGQNVTFRCDPISEHNRLYWYRQTLGQGPEFLTYFQNEAQLEKSRLLSDRFSAERPKGSFSTLEIQRTEQGDSAMYLCASSWDPLSPYEQYFGPGTRLTVT.

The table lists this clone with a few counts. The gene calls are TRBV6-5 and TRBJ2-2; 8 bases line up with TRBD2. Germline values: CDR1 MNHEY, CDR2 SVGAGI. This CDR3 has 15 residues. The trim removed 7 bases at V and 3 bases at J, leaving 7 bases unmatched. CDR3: CASKTGGSHTGELFF. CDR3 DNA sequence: TGTGCCAGCAAGACGGGGGGGTCTCACACCGGGGAGCTGTTTTTT.

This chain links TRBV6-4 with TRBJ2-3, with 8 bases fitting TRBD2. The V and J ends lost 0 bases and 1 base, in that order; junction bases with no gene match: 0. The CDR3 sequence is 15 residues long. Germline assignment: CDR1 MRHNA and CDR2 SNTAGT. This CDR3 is CASSDSSGGTDTQYF. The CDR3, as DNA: TGTGCCAGCAGTGACTCTAGCGGGGGCACAGATACGCAGTATTTT.

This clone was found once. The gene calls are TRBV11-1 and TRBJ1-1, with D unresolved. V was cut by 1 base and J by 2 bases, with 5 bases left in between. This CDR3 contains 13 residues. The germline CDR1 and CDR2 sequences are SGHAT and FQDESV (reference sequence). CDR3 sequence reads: CASSLGQNTEAFF. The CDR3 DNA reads TGTGCCAGCAGCTTAGGACAAAACACTGAAGCTTTCTTT.

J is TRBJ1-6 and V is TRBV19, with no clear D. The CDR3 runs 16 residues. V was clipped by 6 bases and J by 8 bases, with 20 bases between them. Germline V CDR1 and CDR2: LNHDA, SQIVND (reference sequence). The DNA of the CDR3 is TGTGCCAGTAGCTACGGGATCAGAGGGCGGGATTCACCCCTCCACTTT. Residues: CASSYGIRGRDSPLHF.

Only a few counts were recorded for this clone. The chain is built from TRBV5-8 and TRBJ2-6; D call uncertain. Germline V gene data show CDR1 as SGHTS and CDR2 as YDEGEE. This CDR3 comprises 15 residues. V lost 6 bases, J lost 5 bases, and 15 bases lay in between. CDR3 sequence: CASIRLQSRANVLTF. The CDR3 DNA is TGTGCCAGCATCAGGCTCCAAAGTCGGGCCAACGTCCTGACTTTC.

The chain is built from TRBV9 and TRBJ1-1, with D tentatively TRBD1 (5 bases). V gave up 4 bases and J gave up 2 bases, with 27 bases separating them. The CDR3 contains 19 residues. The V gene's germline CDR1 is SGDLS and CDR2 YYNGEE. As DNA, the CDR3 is TGTGCCAGCAGCAGCCGAAGCAACCAGGGTCAAGCGGCAAACACTGAAGCTTTCTTT. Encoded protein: CASSSRSNQGQAANTEAFF.

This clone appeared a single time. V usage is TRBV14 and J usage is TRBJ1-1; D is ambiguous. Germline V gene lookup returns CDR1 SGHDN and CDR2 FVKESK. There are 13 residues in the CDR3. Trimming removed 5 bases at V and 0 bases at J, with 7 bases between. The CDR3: CASSLGMNTEAFF. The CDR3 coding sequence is TGTGCCAGCAGCTTAGGCATGAACACTGAAGCTTTCTTT.

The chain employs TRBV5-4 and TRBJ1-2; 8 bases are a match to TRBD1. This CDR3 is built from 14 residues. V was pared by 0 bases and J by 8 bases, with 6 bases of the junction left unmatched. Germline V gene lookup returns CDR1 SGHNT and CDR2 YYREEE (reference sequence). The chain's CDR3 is CASSLVGQAHGYTF. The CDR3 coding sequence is TGTGCCAGCAGCTTGGTGGGACAGGCTCACGGCTACACCTTC. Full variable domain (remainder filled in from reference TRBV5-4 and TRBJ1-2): ETGVTQSPTHLIKTRGQQVTLRCSSQSGHNTVSWYQQALGQGPQFIFQYYREEENGRGNFPPRFSGLQFPNYSSELNVNALELDDSALYLCASSLVGQAHGYTFGSGTRLTVV.

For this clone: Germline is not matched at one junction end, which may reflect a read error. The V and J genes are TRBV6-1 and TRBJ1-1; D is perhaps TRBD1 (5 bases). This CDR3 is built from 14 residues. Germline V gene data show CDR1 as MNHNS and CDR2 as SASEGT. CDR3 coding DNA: TGTGCCAGCAGTGAAGTTACAGGTCCTCCCGGGTGGGTCTTT. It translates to CASSEVTGPPGWVF.

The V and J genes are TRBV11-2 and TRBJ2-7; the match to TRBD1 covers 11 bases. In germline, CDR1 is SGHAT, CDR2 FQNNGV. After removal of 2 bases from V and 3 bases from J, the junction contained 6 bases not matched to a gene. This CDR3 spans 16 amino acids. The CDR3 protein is CASSLMFGTGGYEQYF. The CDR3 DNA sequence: TGTGCCAGCAGCTTAATGTTCGGGACAGGGGGCTACGAGCAGTACTTC.

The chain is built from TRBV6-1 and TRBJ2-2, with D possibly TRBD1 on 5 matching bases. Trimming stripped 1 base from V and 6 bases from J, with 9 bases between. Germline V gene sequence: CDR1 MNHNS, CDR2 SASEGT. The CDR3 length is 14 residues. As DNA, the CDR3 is TGTGCCAGCAGTGAAGGGCCAGGGCCCGGGGAGCTGTTTTTT. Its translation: CASSEGPGPGELFF.

The CDR3 nucleotides are TGTGCCAGCAGCTTAGTCAGTAAAGAGACCCAGTACTTC. It specifies CASSLVSKETQYF. The rearrangement joins TRBV11-2 to TRBJ2-5, with D hard to call. The CDR3 length is 13 residues. Germline V gives CDR1 SGHAT, CDR2 FQNNGV. V lost 1 base and J 3 bases, leaving 6 bases between the germline ends.

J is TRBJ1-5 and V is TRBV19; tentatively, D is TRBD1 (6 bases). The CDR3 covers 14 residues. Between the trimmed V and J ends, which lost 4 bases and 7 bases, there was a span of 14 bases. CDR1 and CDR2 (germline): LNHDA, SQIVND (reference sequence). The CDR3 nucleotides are TGTGCCAGTAGTAGGGGGGGCACTCCCCAGCCCCAGCATTTT. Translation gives CASSRGGTPQPQHF.

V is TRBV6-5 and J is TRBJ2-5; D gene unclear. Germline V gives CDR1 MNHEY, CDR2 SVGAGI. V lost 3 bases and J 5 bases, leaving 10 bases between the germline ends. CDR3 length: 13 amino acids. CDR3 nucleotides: TGTGCCAGCAGTTATCAAGAATCGGAGACCCAGTACTTC. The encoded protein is CASSYQESETQYF.

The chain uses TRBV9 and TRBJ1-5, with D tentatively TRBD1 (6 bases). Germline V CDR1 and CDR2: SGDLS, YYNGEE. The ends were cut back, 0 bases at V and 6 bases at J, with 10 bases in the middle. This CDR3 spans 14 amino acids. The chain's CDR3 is CASSVEPGVQPQHF. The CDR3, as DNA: TGTGCCAGCAGCGTAGAACCAGGGGTTCAGCCCCAGCATTTT.

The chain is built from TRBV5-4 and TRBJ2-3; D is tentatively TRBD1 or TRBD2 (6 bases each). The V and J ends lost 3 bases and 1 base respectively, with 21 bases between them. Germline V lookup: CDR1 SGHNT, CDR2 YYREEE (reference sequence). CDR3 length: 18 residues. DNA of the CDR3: TGTGCCAGCAGCTCTCCCAATCTCCGGGGGCGGGGCACAGATACGCAGTATTTT. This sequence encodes CASSSPNLRGRGTDTQYF.

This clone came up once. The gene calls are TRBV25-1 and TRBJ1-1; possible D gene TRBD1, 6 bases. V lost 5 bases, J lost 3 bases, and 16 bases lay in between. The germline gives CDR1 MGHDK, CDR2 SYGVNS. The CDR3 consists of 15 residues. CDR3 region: CASSFYRELDTEAFF. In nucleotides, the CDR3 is TGTGCCAGCAGTTTTTACAGGGAATTAGACACTGAAGCTTTCTTT.

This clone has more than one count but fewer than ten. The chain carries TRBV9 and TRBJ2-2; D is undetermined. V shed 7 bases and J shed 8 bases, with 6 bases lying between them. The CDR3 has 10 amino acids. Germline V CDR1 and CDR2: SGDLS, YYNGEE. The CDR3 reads CASGVGELFF. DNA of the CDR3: TGTGCCAGCGGGGTGGGGGAGCTGTTTTTT.

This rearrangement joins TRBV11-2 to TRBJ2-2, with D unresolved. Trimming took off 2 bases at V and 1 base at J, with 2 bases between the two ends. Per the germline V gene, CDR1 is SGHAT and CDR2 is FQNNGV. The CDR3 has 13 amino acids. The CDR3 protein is CASSLLNTGELFF. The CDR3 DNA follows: TGTGCCAGCAGCTTACTGAACACCGGGGAGCTGTTTTTT.